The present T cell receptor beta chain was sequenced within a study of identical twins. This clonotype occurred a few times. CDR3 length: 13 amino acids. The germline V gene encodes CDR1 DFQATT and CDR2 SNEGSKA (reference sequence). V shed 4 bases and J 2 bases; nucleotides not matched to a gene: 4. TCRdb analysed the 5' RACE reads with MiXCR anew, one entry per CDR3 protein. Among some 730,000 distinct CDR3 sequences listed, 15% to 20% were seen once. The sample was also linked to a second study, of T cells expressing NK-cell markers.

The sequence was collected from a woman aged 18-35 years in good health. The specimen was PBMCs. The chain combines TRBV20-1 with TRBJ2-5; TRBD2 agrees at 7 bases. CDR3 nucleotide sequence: TGCAGTGCTACACGGGGGGTTCAAGAGACCCAGTACTTC. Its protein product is CSATRGVQETQYF.